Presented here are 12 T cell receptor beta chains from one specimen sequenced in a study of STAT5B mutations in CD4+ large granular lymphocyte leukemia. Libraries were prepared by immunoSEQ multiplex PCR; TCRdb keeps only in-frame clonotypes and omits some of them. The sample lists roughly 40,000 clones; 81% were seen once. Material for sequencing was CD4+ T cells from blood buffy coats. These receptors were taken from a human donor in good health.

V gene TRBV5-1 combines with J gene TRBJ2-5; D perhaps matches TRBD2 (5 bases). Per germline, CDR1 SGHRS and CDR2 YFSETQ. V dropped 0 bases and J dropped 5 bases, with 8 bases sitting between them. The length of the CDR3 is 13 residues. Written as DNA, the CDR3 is TGCGCCAGCAGCTTGGGGAGCGGCGAGACCCAGTACTTC. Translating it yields CASSLGSGETQYF.

CDR3 residues: CASSPRTGGSYEQYF. CDR3 sequence (DNA): TGCGCCAGCAGCCCAAGGACAGGGGGTTCCTACGAGCAGTACTTC. The chain has TRBV5-1 and TRBJ2-7; the match to TRBD1 covers 10 bases. Looked up from germline, CDR1 is SGHRS and CDR2 is YFSETQ. V lost 4 bases and J lost 1; bases outside the gene matches: 5. The CDR3 consists of 15 residues.

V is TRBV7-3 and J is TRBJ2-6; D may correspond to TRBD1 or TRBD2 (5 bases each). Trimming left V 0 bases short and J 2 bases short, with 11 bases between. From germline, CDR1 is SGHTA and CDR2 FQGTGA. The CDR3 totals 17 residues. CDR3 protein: CASSLTSTGPGANVLTF. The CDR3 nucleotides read TGTGCCAGCAGCTTAACGTCGACGGGGCCTGGGGCCAACGTCCTGACTTTC.

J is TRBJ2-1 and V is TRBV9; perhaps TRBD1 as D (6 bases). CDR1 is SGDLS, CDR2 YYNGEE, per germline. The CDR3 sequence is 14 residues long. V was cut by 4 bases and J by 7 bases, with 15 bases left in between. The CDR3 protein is CASSPRDIFNEQFF. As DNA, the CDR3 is TGTGCCAGCAGCCCCCGGGACATCTTTAATGAGCAGTTCTTC.

The CDR3 nucleotides read TGTGCCATCAGTGAGTCGCGAGATCAGCCCCAGCATTTT. It codes for CAISESRDQPQHF. J is TRBJ1-5 and V is TRBV10-3; D gene ambiguous. Trimming left V 0 bases short and J 5 bases short, with 5 bases between. Per the germline V gene, CDR1 is ENHRY and CDR2 is SYGVKD. The CDR3 has 13 amino acids.

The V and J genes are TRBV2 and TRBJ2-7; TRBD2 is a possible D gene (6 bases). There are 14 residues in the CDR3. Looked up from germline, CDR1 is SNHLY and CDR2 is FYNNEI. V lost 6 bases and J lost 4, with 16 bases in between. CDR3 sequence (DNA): TGTGCCAGCAGGGGGGACTCCGTAAGTTACGAGCAGTACTTC. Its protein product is CASRGDSVSYEQYF.

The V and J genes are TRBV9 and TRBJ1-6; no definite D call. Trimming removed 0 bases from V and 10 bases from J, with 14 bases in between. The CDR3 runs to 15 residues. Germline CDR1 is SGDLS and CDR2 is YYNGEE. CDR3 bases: TGTGCCAGCAGCGTAGATCAAACCCCAACCTCACCCCTCCACTTT. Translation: CASSVDQTPTSPLHF.

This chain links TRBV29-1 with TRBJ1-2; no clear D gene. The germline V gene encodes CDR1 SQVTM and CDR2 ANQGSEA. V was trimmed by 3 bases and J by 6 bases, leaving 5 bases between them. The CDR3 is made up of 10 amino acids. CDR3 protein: CSVEADGYTF. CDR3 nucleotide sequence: TGCAGCGTTGAGGCGGATGGCTACACCTTC.

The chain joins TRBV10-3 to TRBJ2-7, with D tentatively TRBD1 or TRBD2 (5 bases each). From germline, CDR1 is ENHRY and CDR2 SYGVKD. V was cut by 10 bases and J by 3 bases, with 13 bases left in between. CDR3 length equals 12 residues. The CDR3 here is CATGDGHYEQYF. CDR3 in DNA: TGTGCCACTGGGGACGGACACTACGAGCAGTACTTC.

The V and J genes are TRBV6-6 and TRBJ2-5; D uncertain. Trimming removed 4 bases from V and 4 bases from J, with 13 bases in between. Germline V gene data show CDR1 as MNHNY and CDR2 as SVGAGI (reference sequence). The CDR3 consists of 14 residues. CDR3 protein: CASSFPYSGETQYF. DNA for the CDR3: TGTGCCAGCAGTTTTCCTTACTCGGGAGAGACCCAGTACTTC.

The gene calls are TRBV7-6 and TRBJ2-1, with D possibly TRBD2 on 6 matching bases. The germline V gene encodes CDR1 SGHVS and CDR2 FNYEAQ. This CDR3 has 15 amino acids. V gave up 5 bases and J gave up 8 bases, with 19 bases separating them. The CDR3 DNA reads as TGTGCCAGCAGCCCGCAGGGACTGTTAGGGGATGAGCAGTTCTTC. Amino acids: CASSPQGLLGDEQFF.

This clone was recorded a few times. The CDR3 region has the DNA TGTGCCTGGAGTGCCATATATGGCTACACCTTC. Translation gives CAWSAIYGYTF. The chain carries TRBV30 and TRBJ1-2; the D is unclear. The CDR3 is 11 amino acids. V was cut by 1 base and J by 5 bases, with 5 bases left in between. Germline V gives CDR1 GTSNPN, CDR2 SVGIG (reference sequence).